The next 6 T cell receptor beta chains were all read from a single sample in a study of T cell repertoires in cytomegalovirus infection. MiXCR, applied by TCRdb to the reads, yields one record per CDR3 protein. The sample holds over 100,000 distinct CDR3 sequences, approximately 15% seen once. Sequencing was performed on PBMCs. These TCRs come from a human donor in good health (CMV status not recorded). Some clones in this sample may be carry-over from other donors' samples.

A few counts support this clonotype. The chain employs TRBV28 and TRBJ2-7; 11 nucleotides line up with TRBD1. This CDR3 region has 14 residues. Germline V gene lookup returns CDR1 MDHEN and CDR2 SYDVKM. The junction had 2 bases not matched to a gene; V was cut back by 1 base and J by 6 bases. CDR3 in amino acids: CASSLLGTGGEQYF. The CDR3 bases are TGTGCCAGCAGTTTATTGGGGACAGGGGGCGAGCAGTACTTC.

This rearrangement joins TRBV2 to TRBJ1-1; the D is unclear. This CDR3 comprises 14 residues. Germline V CDR1 and CDR2: SNHLY, FYNNEI. Trimming took off 8 bases at V and 5 bases at J, with 18 bases between the two ends. CDR3 protein: CASLRIWPGTEAFF. The CDR3 nucleotides read TGTGCCAGCCTGAGAATCTGGCCGGGGACTGAAGCTTTCTTT. Variable domain in full (rest from reference TRBV2 and TRBJ1-1): EPEVTQTPSHQVTQMGQEVILRCVPISNHLYFYWYRQILGQKVEFLVSFYNNEISEKSEIFDDQFSVERPDGSNFTLKIRSTKLEDSAMYFCASLRIWPGTEAFFGQGTRLTVV.

This clonotype was found many times. The chain has TRBV4-2 and TRBJ2-7, with 7 bases aligning to TRBD2. The CDR3 runs to 16 residues. Germline assignment: CDR1 LGHNA and CDR2 YNFKEQ. V lost 0 bases, J lost 2 bases, and 7 bases stayed unmatched. CDR3 in DNA: TGTGCCAGCAGCCAAGATCCCGGGGGGACTACCTACGAGCAGTACTTC. Translated: CASSQDPGGTTYEQYF.

V is TRBV12-3 or TRBV12-4 and J is TRBJ2-7; D unresolved. V lost 6 bases, J lost 0 bases, and 15 bases lay in between. This CDR3 contains 15 residues. The CDR3 loop reads CASSPSLLSSYEQYF. The CDR3, as DNA: TGTGCCAGCAGCCCTAGTTTGCTGAGCTCCTACGAGCAGTACTTC.

This clonotype was picked up many times. This chain connects TRBV7-3 to TRBJ2-5; 8 bases are shared with TRBD1. In germline, CDR1 is SGHTA, CDR2 FQGTGA. The CDR3 totals 13 residues. J gave up 5 bases and V 5 bases, and 4 bases lay outside the gene matches. DNA for the CDR3: TGTGCCAGCAGCAAGACAGGGGTTGAGACCCAGTACTTC. It encodes CASSKTGVETQYF.

This clonotype was picked up many times. V usage is TRBV7-2 and J usage is TRBJ1-5; 7 positions match TRBD1. Germline loops: CDR1 SGHTA, CDR2 FQGNSA. This CDR3 region has 15 residues. Unmatched junction bases numbered 3, after V lost 1 base and J lost 3 bases. The CDR3 region has the DNA TGTGCCAGCAGCTTAGACGGGACAGACAATCAGCCCCAGCATTTT. It translates to CASSLDGTDNQPQHF.